This TCR beta chain was observed in a study of radiotherapy plus CTLA-4 blockade in lung cancer. Study-wide background: The study recorded objective responses in 18% of patients and disease control in 31%.

V was clipped by 4 bases and J by 6 bases, with 16 bases between them. Germline values: CDR1 SGHAT, CDR2 FQNNGV. This CDR3 contains 14 residues. Whole-study findings and limits: The authors reported that early blood T cell clone dynamics, with interferon-beta, best predicted response. There was expansion of tumor-derived TCR clones in blood after radiotherapy plus ipilimumab.

TCRdb's table, derived via immunoSEQ multiplex PCR, lists solely in-frame clones and lacks some. The sample consists of tens of thousands of clones, 77% of them appearing once. Worth noting for this clone: The antigen remains unidentified.

Lung cancer patients with chemo-refractory metastatic non-small-cell disease were given focal radiation plus CTLA-4 blockade with ipilimumab. The sample in question was peripheral blood, obtained from a patient treated with radiotherapy plus ipilimumab. This rearrangement joins TRBV11-2 to TRBJ2-7; D might be TRBD2 (5 bases). The receptor was derived from a human donor with non-small cell lung cancer who had a partial response to radiotherapy plus ipilimumab. This CDR3 reads CASSSGTSASEQYF. CDR3 sequence (DNA): TGTGCCAGCAGCTCGGGAACTTCCGCCAGCGAGCAGTACTTC.